Here is one T cell receptor beta chain with its context. These data belong to a study of shared clonotypes between healthy human individuals. The wider study: Serving as donors were a couple of women and a few men, whose ages spanned 18 to 49.

V lost 1 base, J lost 2 bases, and 12 bases lay in between. Per germline, CDR1 SGHVS and CDR2 FNYEAQ. The CDR3 covers 15 residues. Only in-frame clones appear in the TCRdb table, and some are missing; sequencing was by immunoSEQ multiplex PCR. The top ten hold 0.36% of the sample, which has 1.4 million or so clones, approximately 98.5% seen once. This chain links TRBV7-6 with TRBJ2-7; TRBD1 might be the D (6 bases). This sequence originates from a man aged 25 to 45 in good health. The sequenced sample consisted of naive CD4+ T cells sorted from blood. Indicated subset: CD45RA+ positively selected. The DNA for the CDR3 is TGTGCCAGCAGCTTAGTACAGGGAGACACCTACGAGCAGTACTTC. Translating gives CASSLVQGDTYEQYF.